The source of this T cell receptor beta chain is a study of shared clonotypes between healthy human individuals (dated by TCRdb to 2019 to 2021). Describing the broader study: Three men and a couple of women, aged 18 to 49 years, made up the cohort. For each donor, CD4 naive and CD4 memory were each run on three plates, CD8 naive on two plates, and CD8 memory on one plate. To estimate repertoire size and how much clonotype sharing occurs between individuals, the study deeply sequenced the blood TCR repertoires of five healthy adults. Libraries were prepared and TCR repertoires were sequenced by different laboratories using diverse techniques, in order to increase sequencing depth and limit assay-specific biases. Per donor, leukapheresis produced somewhere between about 0.9 and 9.5 billion PBMCs. On the study overall, not on this receptor specifically: Only blood was sampled, and tissue TCR repertoires likely differ from those in blood. Clonotypes shared by all four sorted-subset donors showed higher generation probabilities than non-shared clonotypes. The small number of donors limited the genetic and exposure-history diversity represented. Larger estimated clonotype richness was generally found for naive subsets than for memory subsets. Rarefaction of sorted-subset datasets indicated incomplete sequencing despite the large sequencing depth. Across a few donors, approximately 4.9% of naive CD4, roughly 3.5% of naive CD8, under 2.5% of memory CD4, and 0.3% to 0.45% of memory CD8 clonotypes were shared. Based on pairwise subsampling, the degree of clonotype sharing among donors was expected to be affected by sequencing depth.

Note on this clone: The antigen it binds to is not known. No much larger clone exists at a distance of one base, and base qualities are not known. Other DNA sequences in the sample encode the same CDR3.

Healthy HIV-negative adults with no recently reported acute infections or vaccinations were included as donors. Every donor was a Caucasian adult living in Nashville, Tennessee, USA. CD4+ T cells were enriched by magnetic negative selection, after which naive cells were positively selected on CD45RA and the negative fraction was taken as the memory subset. Blood was obtained by leukapheresis, after which PBMCs were separated by Ficoll-Histopaque density gradient centrifugation and cryopreserved in liquid nitrogen vapor phase. Analytical flow cytometry was used to check the purity and quantity of every magnetically sorted T cell population. Genomic DNA was isolated from each sorted fraction and quantified by UV absorbance on a Nanodrop 2000c. Using the deep immunoSEQ assay, TCR CDR3 regions were amplified from genomic DNA by multiplex PCR. Extracted genomic DNA from each cell subset was spread evenly across all wells of several immunoSEQ 96-well plates, with each plate serving as a replicate. Each replicate PCR for sorted subsets received roughly 0.2 ug genomic DNA, equal to tens of thousands of T cell genomes. Purified libraries were quantified with a Qubit 3.0 fluorometer, sized on a Bioanalyzer 2100, and re-quantified with the KAPA Library Quantification kit. Every immunoSEQ 96-well plate was sequenced on a separate single-read 150-cycle Illumina NextSeq 550 flow cell. On the study's bioinformatics: Because the immunoSEQ output included only junctional sequences and no quality scores, the filtering could not be the same as the filtering used for full-length reads. Sequences were annotated with PyIR, a Python wrapper for IgBLAST v1.9, using IMGT germline references to assign V/J genes and CDR3. Reads with weak V/J assignments (E-value above 1e-6), missing CDR3, stop codons, out-of-frame junctions, or ambiguous translated residues were removed. V3J clonotypes were defined by identical inferred V gene, J gene, and CDR3 amino acid sequence. The percentage overlap between two repertoires was calculated by dividing the number of shared unique clonotypes by the size of the smaller repertoire. Richness of each repertoire was evaluated using RTK rarefaction, the Chao1 estimator, and Recon v2.1 estimates of unobserved clonotypes. For all TCRbeta clonotypes obtained by the gDNA method from four donors, generation probabilities were computed with OLGA. Imported from immuneACCESS, the table was reduced by TCRdb to in-frame sequences with V and J called. These copies leave out some clones; in studies compared against another copy, an unresolved V gene accounts for under half, and the cause of the remainder is not known. That table furnishes V, J and clone size, whereas the DNA furnished D and trimming. Here the sample has around 1.1 million clones; 75% to 80% occur a single time. Together, the top ten hold 0.5% to 0.65% of the sample.

V is reduced by 1 base and J by 0 bases, leaving a spacing of 5 bases between them. There are 14 amino acids in the CDR3, from cysteine to phenylalanine inclusive. Of the read, only the CDR3 DNA is kept; its 42 bases are in frame from base 1. Reading the germline V gene gives CDR1 SGHTA and CDR2 FQGNSA. This clonotype was sampled from a man in his late teens or twenties in good health. Some clones in this sample may be carry-over from other donors' samples. Sequencing was carried out using memory CD4+ T cells from PBMCs. In light of the paper, this sample's cell subset or site label describes: CD45RA-negative fraction. The chain couples TRBV7-2 to TRBJ2-3; the D segment cannot be called with confidence. The CDR3 sequence is CASSLGQSTDTQYF. The nucleotides read TGTGCCAGCAGCTTAGGGCAGAGCACAGATACGCAGTATTTT. Supplemented by the reference TRBV7-2 and TRBJ2-3 proteins around the CDR3, the complete variable domain is GAGVSQSPSNKVTEKGKDVELRCDPISGHTALYWYRQSLGQGLEFLIYFQGNSAPDKSGLPSDRFSAERTGGSVSTLTIQRTQQEDSAVYLCASSLGQSTDTQYFGPGTRLTVL.